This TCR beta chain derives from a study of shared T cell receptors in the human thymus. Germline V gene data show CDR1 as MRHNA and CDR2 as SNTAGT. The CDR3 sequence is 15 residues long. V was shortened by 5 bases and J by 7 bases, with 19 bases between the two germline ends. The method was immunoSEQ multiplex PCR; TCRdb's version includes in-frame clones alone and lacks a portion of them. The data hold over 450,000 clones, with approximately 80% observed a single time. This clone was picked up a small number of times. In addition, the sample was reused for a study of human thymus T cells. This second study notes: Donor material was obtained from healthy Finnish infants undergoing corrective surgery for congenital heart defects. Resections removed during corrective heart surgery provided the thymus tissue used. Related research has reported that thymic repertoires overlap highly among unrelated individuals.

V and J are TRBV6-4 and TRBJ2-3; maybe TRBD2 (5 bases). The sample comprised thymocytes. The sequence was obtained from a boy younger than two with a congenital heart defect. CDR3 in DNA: TGTGCCAGCAGTCCCGAGGGATTTTCTCGATATACGCAGTATTTT. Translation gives CASSPEGFSRYTQYF.